One and the same sample provided the 24 T cell receptor beta chains below, sequenced in a study of blood T cell repertoires in COVID-19. Data came from immunoSEQ multiplex PCR; TCRdb stores just in-frame clones and leaves some out. The sample lists about 160,000 clones, around 90% occurring once. Sequenced material: PBMCs or T cells enriched from blood (not recorded which). The receptors here all came from a woman in her 40s who had been exposed to COVID-19.

This clone is judged medium-sized (0.01 to 0.1%). The CDR3 bases are TGTGCCAGCAGTTTGGTCGGGACAGTAACCTACGAGCAGTACTTC. As protein: CASSLVGTVTYEQYF. This rearrangement joins TRBV27 to TRBJ2-7; the match to TRBD1 covers 7 bases. The CDR3 spans 15 residues. The germline gives CDR1 MNHEY, CDR2 SMNVEV (reference sequence). With 3 bases clipped from V and 2 bases from J, the junction kept 7 bases outside the gene matches.

The chain couples TRBV5-4 to TRBJ2-3; tentatively, D is TRBD2 (6 bases). This CDR3 has 16 amino acids. V was shortened by 1 base and J by 5 bases, with 17 bases between the two germline ends. Germline V CDR1 and CDR2: SGHNT, YYREEE (reference sequence). The CDR3 sequence is CASSLLSSVKGDTQYF. In DNA, the CDR3 is TGTGCCAGCAGCTTGTTATCTAGCGTAAAAGGAGATACGCAGTATTTT.

Here the CDR3 reads CASSTGSGNTIYF. CDR3 bases: TGTGCCAGCAGTACAGGGTCTGGAAACACCATATATTTT. The gene calls are TRBV12-3 or TRBV12-4 and TRBJ1-3; tentatively, D is TRBD1 (6 bases). Trimming shortened V by 5 bases and J by 1 base, and 6 bases separated the two germline ends. This CDR3 spans 13 amino acids.

The chain combines TRBV5-1 with TRBJ1-1; D is possibly TRBD1 (5 bases). V lost 4 bases, J lost 4 bases, and 14 bases lay in between. The CDR3 contains 14 residues. Per the germline V gene, CDR1 is SGHRS and CDR2 is YFSETQ. In DNA form, the CDR3 reads TGCGCCAGCAGCGAGAACCTAGGGGTCACTGAAGCTTTCTTT. It yields the protein CASSENLGVTEAFF.

The sample holds one count of this clone. The V and J genes are TRBV9 and TRBJ2-5, with 7 bases that match TRBD2. Germline CDR1 SGDLS, CDR2 YYNGEE. The CDR3 loop spans 20 amino acids. Germline trimming cut 0 bases from V and 0 bases from J; bases unmatched to any gene: 17. CDR3 bases: TGTGCCAGCAGCGTAGAGGGAGGGATTTGGGCAGGCGAGCACCAAGAGACCCAGTACTTC. It translates to CASSVEGGIWAGEHQETQYF.

In this sample, this clone turned up a few times. The chain recombines TRBV25-1 with TRBJ1-2, with a tentative D call TRBD1 (5 bases). V gave up 4 bases and J gave up 1 base, with 13 bases separating them. This CDR3 is built from 15 residues. Germline CDR1 and CDR2: MGHDK and SYGVNS. DNA for the CDR3: TGTGCCAGCAGTGCAATCACAGGACGTAACTATGGCTACACCTTC. The encoded protein is CASSAITGRNYGYTF.

The genes are TRBV20-1 and TRBJ1-2; no definite D call. The germline V gene encodes CDR1 DFQATT and CDR2 SNEGSKA (reference sequence). This CDR3 has 10 residues. The germline V and J ends were trimmed by 3 bases and 6 bases, with 5 bases remaining between them. CDR3: CSASTDGYTF. CDR3 nucleotides: TGCAGTGCTAGTACAGATGGCTACACCTTC.

V gene TRBV2 combines with J gene TRBJ1-5; possible D gene TRBD1, 5 bases. CDR1 and CDR2 from the germline V gene are SNHLY and FYNNEI. This CDR3 contains 14 residues. V gave up 4 bases and J gave up 3 bases, with 10 bases separating them. The CDR3 coding sequence is TGTGCCAGCAGTGGAGACAGCCCCAATCAGCCCCAGCATTTT. Its translation: CASSGDSPNQPQHF. Complete variable domain (other parts from reference TRBV2 and TRBJ1-5): EPEVTQTPSHQVTQMGQEVILRCVPISNHLYFYWYRQILGQKVEFLVSFYNNEISEKSEIFDDQFSVERPDGSNFTLKIRSTKLEDSAMYFCASSGDSPNQPQHFGDGTRLSIL.

The CDR3 DNA reads TGCGCCAGCAGTGAGTCCTCCTTATCGAGCTCTGGAAACACCATATATTTT. Translating gives CASSESSLSSSGNTIYF. The rearrangement joins TRBV10-2 to TRBJ1-3; D not certain. CDR3 length: 17 residues. Per germline, CDR1 WSHSY and CDR2 SAAADI. The V end lost 0 bases, the J end lost 0 bases, and 12 bases lay between the germline ends.

The V and J genes are TRBV5-1 and TRBJ1-5, with D unclear. V lost 4 bases to trimming and J lost 7 bases, with 12 bases between them. The germline gives CDR1 SGHRS, CDR2 YFSETQ. The CDR3 totals 13 residues. CDR3 nucleotide sequence: TGCGCCAGCAGCGAGGTACTTGGACAGCCCCAGCATTTT. It is translated as CASSEVLGQPQHF. Full variable domain (missing parts from reference TRBV5-1 and TRBJ1-5): KAGVTQTPRYLIKTRGQQVTLSCSPISGHRSVSWYQQTPGQGLQFLFEYFSETQRNKGNFPGRFSGRQFSNSRSEMNVSTLELGDSALYLCASSEVLGQPQHFGDGTRLSIL.

The rearrangement links TRBV6-6 to TRBJ1-2; 7 bases align to TRBD1. This CDR3 contains 16 residues. The V gene's germline CDR1 is MNHNY and CDR2 SVGAGI (reference sequence). The junction had 17 bases not matched to a gene; V was cut back by 6 bases and J by 7 bases. The CDR3 sequence is CASSPGPRRGRSGYTF. The CDR3 DNA sequence: TGTGCCAGCAGCCCTGGGCCCAGAAGGGGGCGGTCTGGCTACACCTTC.

This clone came up once. The chain uses TRBV11-2 and TRBJ2-5; 9 bases agree with TRBD2. The CDR3 has 16 residues. Trimming cost V 0 bases and J 5 bases; bases outside gene matches: 7. Germline V gene lookup returns CDR1 SGHAT and CDR2 FQNNGV. The CDR3 is CASSLDQGLALETQYF. The CDR3 region has the DNA TGTGCCAGCAGCTTAGATCAGGGACTAGCATTGGAGACCCAGTACTTC.

In this sample, this clone turned up a few times. The chain recombines TRBV3-1 (or the pseudogene TRBV3-2) with TRBJ1-1; D is uncertain. The ends were cut back, 3 bases at V and 7 bases at J, with 18 bases in the middle. Germline V lookup: CDR1 LGHDT, CDR2 YNNKEL (reference sequence). CDR3 size: 15 residues. CDR3 DNA: TGTGCCAGCAGCCAGGCCAACGGACTAACGCTTGAAGCTTTCTTT. Translation gives CASSQANGLTLEAFF.

V and J are TRBV5-1 and TRBJ2-7; perhaps TRBD1 as D (6 bases). Germline V gene lookup returns CDR1 SGHRS and CDR2 YFSETQ. CDR3 length: 13 amino acids. Deletions cut 4 bases from V and 4 bases from J, with 12 bases between. The CDR3 protein is CASSASRGYEQYF. Written as DNA, the CDR3 is TGCGCCAGCAGCGCCTCCAGGGGTTACGAGCAGTACTTC.

The CDR3 loop reads CASFRVAATDTQYF. CDR3 in DNA: TGTGCCAGCTTCCGGGTGGCGGCCACAGATACGCAGTATTTT. The chain uses TRBV5-6 and TRBJ2-3; D is unclear. Germline assignment: CDR1 SGHDT and CDR2 YYEEEE. V gave up 7 bases and J gave up 2 bases, with 14 bases separating them. This CDR3 is 14 amino acids long.

In DNA, the CDR3 is TGCGCCAGCAGCAGGCTAGCGGGAGCCCACGAGCAGTACTTC. As protein: CASSRLAGAHEQYF. This sequence joins TRBV5-1 and TRBJ2-7; 10 nucleotides match TRBD2. This CDR3 is 14 amino acids long. Unmatched junction bases numbered 6, after V lost 4 bases and J lost 5 bases. Germline CDR1 is SGHRS and CDR2 is YFSETQ.

This clone was seen a single time. The chain is built from TRBV5-1 and TRBJ1-6; possible D gene TRBD1, 6 bases. Germline V lookup: CDR1 SGHRS, CDR2 YFSETQ. Deletions cut 0 bases from V and 16 bases from J, with 20 bases between. The CDR3 contains 15 residues. CDR3 bases: TGCGCCAGCAGCTTGGTCACAGGAAGCGGGGGACATCTCCACTTT. Translation gives CASSLVTGSGGHLHF.

The chain links TRBV10-1 to TRBJ2-2, with TRBD1 matching over 7 bases. This CDR3 has 14 amino acids. Germline CDR1 is WNHNN and CDR2 is SYGVQD (reference sequence). V shed 6 bases, J shed 1 base, and the junction held 2 bases outside the gene matches. Here the CDR3 DNA reads TGCGCCAGCAGACGGGACAGGAACACCGGGGAGCTGTTTTTT. Its translation is CASRRDRNTGELFF.

The table lists this clone with a few counts. The chain recombines TRBV28 with TRBJ1-2; 8 nucleotides align to TRBD1. The germline CDR1 and CDR2 sequences are MDHEN and SYDVKM. The CDR3 is 14 amino acids. V was pared by 8 bases and J by 7 bases, with 12 bases of the junction left unmatched. The CDR3 loop reads CASQTAGGGSGYTF. In DNA, the CDR3 is TGTGCCAGCCAAACCGCAGGGGGCGGCAGTGGCTACACCTTC.

This chain links TRBV28 with TRBJ2-1, with 8 bases aligning to TRBD1. This CDR3 has 16 residues. V trimming: 6 bases; J trimming: 2 bases; junction bases outside the gene matches: 9. From germline, CDR1 is MDHEN and CDR2 SYDVKM. The DNA of the CDR3 is TGTGCCAGCAGCTTAGGGGACAGGCGTACCTACAATGAGCAGTTCTTC. Translation gives CASSLGDRRTYNEQFF.

This clone was seen just once. J is TRBJ1-6 and V is TRBV11-1, with TRBD1 identical over 7 bases. The CDR3 spans 16 residues. V trimming: 4 bases; J trimming: 1 base; junction bases outside the gene matches: 4. Germline lookup yields CDR1 SGHAT and CDR2 FQDESV (reference sequence). The CDR3 nucleotides are TGTGCCAGCAGCTATCTACAGGGGTCCTATAATTCACCCCTCCACTTT. This sequence encodes CASSYLQGSYNSPLHF. Based on the CDR3 plus reference TRBV11-1 and TRBJ1-6, the full variable domain is EAEVAQSPRYKITEKSQAVAFWCDPISGHATLYWYRQILGQGPELLVQFQDESVVDDSQLPKDRFSAERLKGVDSTLKIQPAELGDSAMYLCASSYLQGSYNSPLHFGNGTRLTVT.

This clone was seen more than once but under ten times. The rearrangement links TRBV7-9 to TRBJ1-2; D gene ambiguous. Germline assignment: CDR1 SEHNR and CDR2 FQNEAQ (reference sequence). The length of the CDR3 is 12 residues. The ends were cut back, 1 base at V and 5 bases at J, with 5 bases in the middle. The CDR3 DNA is TGTGCCAGCAGCTTAGACAGATATGGCTACACCTTC. This gives the protein CASSLDRYGYTF.

V is TRBV6-1 and J is TRBJ1-5; no clear D. This CDR3 region has 15 residues. CDR1 is MNHNS, CDR2 SASEGT, per germline. V was trimmed by 1 base and J by 0 bases, leaving 7 bases between them. The CDR3 DNA reads TGTGCCAGCAGTGAAGTGCGGATTAGCAATCAGCCCCAGCATTTT. Translating gives CASSEVRISNQPQHF.

V usage is TRBV5-1 and J usage is TRBJ2-7; 7 bases align to TRBD2. Germline-derived CDR1 and CDR2 are SGHRS and YFSETQ. V gave up 1 base and J gave up 3 bases; unmatched junction bases: 10. The CDR3 loop spans 16 amino acids. CDR3 residues: CASSLNAGTTDYEQYF. The CDR3 DNA reads as TGCGCCAGCAGCTTGAATGCCGGGACTACAGACTACGAGCAGTACTTC.